Below, 28 T cell receptor beta chains from the same sample are listed, as sequenced in a study of multiple sclerosis patients with progressive multifocal leukoencephalopathy. Sequencing used immunoSEQ multiplex PCR; TCRdb keeps in-frame clones, though not all of them. In the table there are some 25,000 clones, less than 95% of which are singletons. Stated time point: approximately 12 months of natalizumab therapy. The sequencing here drew on PBMCs, taken from a patient treated with natalizumab. These receptors originate from a man younger than 40 with multiple sclerosis.

This chain links TRBV7-3 with TRBJ2-1, with D possibly being TRBD1 (6 bases). Germline CDR1 is SGHTA and CDR2 is FQGTGA. The CDR3 has 17 amino acids. Trimming removed 5 bases from V and 1 base from J, with 18 bases in between. This CDR3 is CASSNPLEGGSYNEQFF. DNA for the CDR3: TGTGCCAGCAGCAACCCACTCGAAGGGGGTTCCTACAATGAGCAGTTCTTC.

The chain recombines TRBV19 with TRBJ2-1; D may match TRBD1 or TRBD2 (5 bases each). The germline V gene has CDR1 LNHDA and CDR2 SQIVND (reference sequence). The CDR3 totals 14 residues. Trimming left V 7 bases short and J 6 bases short, with 16 bases between. The CDR3 here is CASTSLRGVNEQFF. The CDR3 bases are TGTGCCAGTACCTCCCTAAGAGGGGTCAATGAGCAGTTCTTC.

The chain combines TRBV9 with TRBJ2-1; D gene unclear. The CDR3 runs 15 residues. V was clipped by 0 bases and J by 2 bases, with 9 bases between them. Looked up from germline, CDR1 is SGDLS and CDR2 is YYNGEE. CDR3 sequence (DNA): TGTGCCAGCAGCGTAGAGGTGCAGACCTACAATGAGCAGTTCTTC. Its translation is CASSVEVQTYNEQFF.

Only a few counts were recorded for this clone. The rearrangement uses TRBV9 and TRBJ2-3; 9 bases align to TRBD2. This CDR3 has 17 amino acids. Germline lookup yields CDR1 SGDLS and CDR2 YYNGEE. With 0 bases clipped from V and 3 bases from J, the junction kept 8 bases outside the gene matches. CDR3: CASSVAPTSGGTDTQYF. The CDR3 coding sequence is TGTGCCAGCAGCGTAGCCCCGACTAGCGGTGGGACAGATACGCAGTATTTT.

The chain uses TRBV27 and TRBJ2-1; 7 nucleotides align to TRBD2. The germline gives CDR1 MNHEY, CDR2 SMNVEV (reference sequence). V gave up 3 bases and J gave up 15 bases; unmatched junction bases: 8. This CDR3 is built from 12 residues. The CDR3 coding sequence is TGTGCCAGCAGTTTCTACGGGACTATCCCGTTCTTC. Translating it yields CASSFYGTIPFF.

Only a few counts were recorded for this clone. This sequence joins TRBV6-5 and TRBJ2-6; possibly TRBD1 or TRBD2 for D (5 bases each). Trimming left V 2 bases short and J 1 base short, with 9 bases between. CDR1 is MNHEY, CDR2 SVGAGI, per germline. The CDR3 extends over 16 amino acids. CDR3 residues: CASSYGTDSGANVLTF. The CDR3 region has the DNA TGTGCCAGCAGTTACGGGACGGATTCTGGGGCCAACGTCCTGACTTTC.

The rearrangement joins TRBV4-1 to TRBJ2-5, with D unresolved. Gene TRBJ2-7 matches the end of the DNA better, so the J call may be wrong. Germline values: CDR1 MGHRA, CDR2 YSYEKL. There are 16 residues in the CDR3. CDR3 region: CASSPNGLREIYEQYF. CDR3 bases: TGCGCCAGCAGCCCGAACGGGCTCCGAGAGATCTACGAGCAGTACTTC.

The J gene is TRBJ2-1, the V gene TRBV6-1; 10 bases agree with TRBD1. The V and J ends lost 7 bases and 12 bases, in that order; junction bases with no gene match: 12. This CDR3 is built from 14 residues. Germline V gives CDR1 MNHNS, CDR2 SASEGT. The CDR3 here is CASILDRGSQWQFF. For the CDR3, the DNA is TGTGCCAGCATTCTGGACAGGGGGTCTCAATGGCAGTTCTTC.

The chain carries TRBV6-1 and TRBJ1-5; 10 positions agree with TRBD1. The germline CDR1 and CDR2 sequences are MNHNS and SASEGT. The CDR3 loop spans 15 amino acids. Losses at the gene ends were 6 bases for V and 4 bases for J; bases not matched to a gene: 6. DNA for the CDR3: TGTGCCAGCAGCGGACAGGGGGTCGGGAATCAGCCCCAGCATTTT. Encoded protein: CASSGQGVGNQPQHF.

V usage is TRBV27 and J usage is TRBJ2-1, with 9 bases that match TRBD2. The CDR3 is made up of 15 amino acids. V lost 5 bases to trimming and J lost 5 bases; unmatched junction nucleotides: 7. The V gene's germline CDR1 is MNHEY and CDR2 SMNVEV (reference sequence). The CDR3 region has the DNA TGTGCCAGCAGTCTCGAGCGGGAGGCAAACAATGAGCAGTTCTTC. It translates to CASSLEREANNEQFF.

This sequence joins TRBV30 and TRBJ1-5, with D maybe TRBD1 (5 bases). CDR3 size: 13 residues. Germline V CDR1 and CDR2: GTSNPN, SVGIG (reference sequence). V lost 0 bases to trimming and J lost 4 bases, with 7 bases between them. CDR3 in amino acids: CAWSVRGNQPQHF. CDR3 DNA: TGTGCCTGGAGTGTGCGGGGGAATCAGCCCCAGCATTTT. Full variable domain (outside the CDR3, taken from reference TRBV30 and TRBJ1-5): SQTIHQWPATLVQPVGSPLSLECTVEGTSNPNLYWYRQAAGRGLQLLFYSVGIGQISSEVPQNLSASRPQDRQFILSSKKLLLSDSGFYLCAWSVRGNQPQHFGDGTRLSIL.

In nucleotides, the CDR3 is TGTGCCAGCAGTTTCCGGTGGGTCTCCTACAATGAGCAGTTCTTC. This gives the protein CASSFRWVSYNEQFF. The genes are TRBV27 and TRBJ2-1; D gene ambiguous. This CDR3 comprises 15 residues. Trimming left V 3 bases short and J 0 bases short, with 9 bases between. CDR1 and CDR2 (germline): MNHEY, SMNVEV (reference sequence).

J is TRBJ2-5 and V is TRBV30; D remains unclear. The V gene's germline CDR1 is GTSNPN and CDR2 SVGIG (reference sequence). The CDR3 covers 14 residues. The V and J ends lost 0 bases and 3 bases respectively, with 11 bases between them. The CDR3 DNA reads as TGTGCCTGGAGTGTCAACCTAAGGAAAGAGACCCAGTACTTC. It is translated as CAWSVNLRKETQYF. Full variable domain (remainder filled in from reference TRBV30 and TRBJ2-5): SQTIHQWPATLVQPVGSPLSLECTVEGTSNPNLYWYRQAAGRGLQLLFYSVGIGQISSEVPQNLSASRPQDRQFILSSKKLLLSDSGFYLCAWSVNLRKETQYFGPGTRLLVL.

The chain has TRBV11-2 and TRBJ2-7; tentatively, D is TRBD2 (5 bases). The CDR3 is 14 amino acids. The germline V and J ends were trimmed by 2 bases and 2 bases, with 10 bases remaining between them. The germline V gene encodes CDR1 SGHAT and CDR2 FQNNGV. The CDR3 loop reads CASSLTPGTYEQYF. The CDR3 nucleotides are TGTGCCAGCAGCTTAACCCCGGGAACCTACGAGCAGTACTTC. The complete variable domain, with remaining parts taken from reference TRBV11-2 and TRBJ2-7, reads EAGVAQSPRYKIIEKRQSVAFWCNPISGHATLYWYQQILGQGPKLLIQFQNNGVVDDSQLPKDRFSAERLKGVDSTLKIQPAKLEDSAVYLCASSLTPGTYEQYFGPGTRLTVT.

This clone has a single count. The chain links TRBV2 to TRBJ1-5; TRBD1 matches at 10 bases. The CDR3 sequence is 15 residues long. Germline CDR1 is SNHLY and CDR2 is FYNNEI. V shed 4 bases, J shed 4 bases, and the junction held 4 bases outside the gene matches. In DNA form, the CDR3 reads TGTGCCAGCAGTGGACAGGGGGCCTATAATCAGCCCCAGCATTTT. Amino acids: CASSGQGAYNQPQHF.

Concerning this clone: Other DNA sequences in the sample encode the same CDR3. The chain combines TRBV9 with TRBJ1-2; 7 bases fit TRBD1. The CDR3 has 13 residues. J lost 8 bases, V lost 0 bases, and 4 bases had no gene match. The germline gives CDR1 SGDLS, CDR2 YYNGEE. CDR3 DNA: TGTGCCAGCAGCGTAGAGGGGGCGGGGGGCTACACCTTC. Protein sequence: CASSVEGAGGYTF.

The chain recombines TRBV9 with TRBJ2-7; 8 positions match TRBD2. Trimming took 4 bases from V and 4 from J; bases not matched to a gene: 13. This CDR3 has 16 amino acids. Germline loops: CDR1 SGDLS, CDR2 YYNGEE. The CDR3 nucleotides read TGTGCCAGCAGCCCCCGGAGCGGGAGCATGGTTTACGAGCAGTACTTC. Amino acid sequence: CASSPRSGSMVYEQYF.

This chain joins TRBV6-5 and TRBJ2-3, with D perhaps being TRBD1 or TRBD2 (5 bases each). From germline, CDR1 is MNHEY and CDR2 SVGAGI. V lost 4 bases, J lost 0 bases, and 8 bases lay in between. This CDR3 contains 14 residues. CDR3: CASSWDASTDTQYF. CDR3 bases: TGTGCCAGCAGTTGGGACGCTAGCACAGATACGCAGTATTTT.

V gene TRBV7-6 combines with J gene TRBJ2-5, with TRBD2 as a possible D gene (6 bases). Trimming removed 5 bases at V and 5 bases at J, with 18 bases between. Germline V CDR1 and CDR2: SGHVS, FNYEAQ. CDR3 length: 15 amino acids. This chain's CDR3 is CASSPWDSEGETQYF. The CDR3 DNA follows: TGTGCCAGCAGCCCGTGGGACTCCGAGGGCGAGACCCAGTACTTC.

The V call is TRBV11-2, the J call TRBJ1-2; weak D call: TRBD1 (5 bases). Germline values: CDR1 SGHAT, CDR2 FQNNGV. The CDR3 is 17 residues long. V gave up 4 bases and J gave up 0 bases, with 18 bases separating them. The CDR3 is CASSSGHFPTANYGYTF. DNA of the CDR3: TGTGCCAGCAGCTCAGGGCATTTCCCTACAGCTAACTATGGCTACACCTTC.

The chain couples TRBV6-5 to TRBJ1-2, with a tentative D call TRBD1 (6 bases). Germline CDR1 reads MNHEY; CDR2 reads SVGAGI. V was shortened by 9 bases and J by 6 bases, with 20 bases between the two germline ends. CDR3 size: 14 residues. The CDR3 here is CARPPGQGLDGYTF. The CDR3 DNA sequence: TGTGCCAGGCCGCCGGGACAAGGGCTGGATGGCTACACCTTC.

The J gene is TRBJ1-1, the V gene TRBV27, with 10 bases lining up with TRBD1. This CDR3 contains 13 residues. The ends lost 6 bases at V and 7 bases at J; junction bases unmatched: 5. Germline V gives CDR1 MNHEY, CDR2 SMNVEV (reference sequence). CDR3 protein: CASRPTGGGEAFF. The CDR3 region has the DNA TGTGCCAGCAGGCCGACAGGGGGCGGTGAAGCTTTCTTT.

Written as DNA, the CDR3 is TGTGCCAGCTCACCGCAGGGACGGACCGATCAGCCCCAGCATTTT. Its translation: CASSPQGRTDQPQHF. J is TRBJ1-5 and V is TRBV18; D perhaps matches TRBD1 (5 bases). Germline CDR1 reads KGHSH; CDR2 reads LQKENI. Trimming cost V 3 bases and J 5 bases, with 14 bases left between them. CDR3 length: 15 amino acids.

The gene calls are TRBV7-9 and TRBJ2-5, with TRBD2 matching over 11 bases. The V segment lost 8 bases and the J segment 5 bases; nucleotides outside the gene matches: 4. This CDR3 spans 13 amino acids. Germline lookup yields CDR1 SEHNR and CDR2 FQNEAQ (reference sequence). Here the CDR3 reads CASGRLAGETQYF. CDR3 sequence (DNA): TGTGCCAGCGGGAGACTAGCGGGGGAGACCCAGTACTTC.

CDR3 bases: TGTGCCAGCAGCTTTAGCGGGAGCTCCTACAATGAGCAGTTCTTC. It translates to CASSFSGSSYNEQFF. The chain couples TRBV7-2 to TRBJ2-1, with TRBD2 matching over 9 bases. The ends lost 3 bases at V and 0 bases at J; junction bases unmatched: 0. The CDR3 is 15 residues long. Germline values: CDR1 SGHTA, CDR2 FQGNSA.

The V gene is TRBV4-3, the J gene TRBJ1-1; 8 bases are shared with TRBD1. The germline CDR1 and CDR2 sequences are LGHNA and YSLEER. V dropped 3 bases and J dropped 5; count of bases not matched to a gene: 8. This CDR3 contains 15 residues. CDR3 nucleotide sequence: TGCGCCAGCAGCCAGTCCAGGGGGCGCGAAACTGAAGCTTTCTTT. Amino acids: CASSQSRGRETEAFF.

The chain couples TRBV4-2 to TRBJ1-5; 7 bases map to TRBD1. The CDR3 covers 15 residues. Germline values: CDR1 LGHNA, CDR2 YNFKEQ. V dropped 3 bases and J dropped 1; count of bases not matched to a gene: 3. The CDR3 DNA is TGTGCCAGCAGCCATAACAGGGGAAGCAATCAGCCCCAGCATTTT. It translates to CASSHNRGSNQPQHF.

V is TRBV29-1 and J is TRBJ2-1; D ambiguous. Between the trimmed V and J ends, which lost 0 bases and 12 bases, there was a span of 0 bases. The germline CDR1 and CDR2 sequences are SQVTM and ANQGSEA. This CDR3 has 8 amino acids. Here the CDR3 reads CSVEEQFF. The CDR3 coding sequence is TGCAGCGTTGAAGAGCAGTTCTTC.